One sample yielded the 25 T cell receptor beta chains listed below, sequenced in a study of T cells in Graves' hyperthyroidism and ophthalmopathy. Amplification yielded TCR beta CDR3 regions, with RNA transcripts as the source. TCR CDR3 regions were first amplified by RT-PCR with HTBI primers. TCRdb reprocessed the multiplex PCR reads with MiXCR, giving one entry per CDR3 protein. Of 40,000 to 60,000 distinct CDR3 sequences listed, under 50% are singletons. The material sequenced was blood. Every receptor here comes from a woman between 45 and 65 years old with Graves' ophthalmopathy.

The chain combines TRBV10-1 with TRBJ1-1; D remains ambiguous. In germline, CDR1 is WNHNN, CDR2 SYGVQD (reference sequence). Trimming cost V 2 bases and J 14 bases, with 18 bases left between them. This CDR3 contains 13 residues. The DNA for the CDR3 is TGCGCCAGCAGTGAGGGTTTGAACACTGGAGCGTTCTTT. As protein: CASSEGLNTGAFF.

This sequence joins TRBV30 and TRBJ2-3, with a tentative D call TRBD2 (7 bases). V lost 8 bases and J lost 0, with 12 bases in between. Germline-derived CDR1 and CDR2 are GTSNPN and SVGIG (reference sequence). This CDR3 is built from 13 residues. This CDR3 reads CALGGLSTDTQYF. The CDR3 nucleotides read TGTGCCCTCGGGGGGCTAAGCACAGATACGCAGTATTTT. Looking up the rest from reference TRBV30 and TRBJ2-3 gives the full variable domain: SQTIHQWPATLVQPVGSPLSLECTVEGTSNPNLYWYRQAAGRGLQLLFYSVGIGQISSEVPQNLSASRPQDRQFILSSKKLLLSDSGFYLCALGGLSTDTQYFGPGTRLTVL.

About this clonotype: The conserved phenylalanine or tryptophan normally closing the CDR3 is absent here, so this likely arose from a read error. The limits of the CDR3 on the DNA are not certain, so only TCRdb's listed CDR3 is given. The rearrangement uses TRBV20-1 and TRBJ1-1. Germline V lookup: CDR1 DFQATT, CDR2 SNEGSKA (reference sequence). The CDR3 sequence runs 15 residues, both termini included. The CDR3 loop reads CSARAHTFSNTEAFL.

V is TRBV10-1 and J is TRBJ2-5; 7 bases are a match to TRBD1. CDR1 and CDR2 from the germline V gene are WNHNN and SYGVQD (reference sequence). V shed 2 bases, J shed 9 bases, and the junction held 3 bases outside the gene matches. The CDR3 is made up of 12 amino acids. CDR3 amino acids: CASSEDRVAQYF. The CDR3 DNA reads TGCGCCAGCAGTGAGGACAGGGTGGCCCAGTACTTC.

This clonotype was seen repeatedly, ten times or more. V and J are TRBV6-5 and TRBJ1-6; D possibly corresponds to TRBD1 (6 bases). The CDR3 is 15 residues long. The V end lost 4 bases, the J end lost 2 bases, and 9 bases lay between the germline ends. Germline-derived CDR1 and CDR2 are MNHEY and SVGAGI. The CDR3 spells CASSFGTTYNSPLHF. As DNA, the CDR3 is TGTGCCAGCAGTTTTGGGACAACCTATAATTCACCCCTCCACTTT.

The CDR3 coding sequence is TGCGCCAGCAGTTCTCCCATAGCGGGAAAGTTTGATGAGCAGTATTTT. It specifies CASSSPIAGKFDEQYF. The chain carries TRBV10-1 and TRBJ2-3; 8 bases align to TRBD2. CDR1 WNHNN and CDR2 SYGVQD come from the germline V gene (reference sequence). This CDR3 spans 16 amino acids. Unmatched junction bases numbered 18, after V lost 5 bases and J lost 11 bases.

This clonotype showed up just a few times. The chain joins TRBV7-3 to TRBJ1-5; perhaps TRBD1 as D (5 bases). The CDR3 is made up of 13 amino acids. Between the trimmed V and J ends, which lost 4 bases and 4 bases, there was a span of 8 bases. Germline V gene data show CDR1 as SGHTA and CDR2 as FQGTGA. The CDR3 nucleotides read TGTGCCAGCAGCTCCGGGGCAAATCAGCCCCAGCATTTT. As protein: CASSSGANQPQHF.

This clonotype was counted ten times or more. The chain recombines TRBV2 with TRBJ2-2; TRBD1 agrees at 9 bases. Germline CDR1 and CDR2: SNHLY and FYNNEI. V lost 8 bases to trimming and J lost 7 bases; unmatched junction nucleotides: 8. The CDR3 covers 14 residues. CDR3 bases: TGTGCCAGCTACGGACAGGGGAATGTCGGGGAGCTGTTTTTT. This codes for CASYGQGNVGELFF.

This clonotype was found once. The chain joins TRBV6-2 or TRBV6-3 to TRBJ2-1; 12 nucleotides match TRBD2. The CDR3 length is 16 residues. Per the germline V gene, CDR1 is MNHEY and CDR2 is SVGEGT. Trimming cost V 4 bases and J 3 bases; bases outside gene matches: 4. Here the CDR3 DNA reads TGTGCCAGCAGTTCCCAACTAGCGGGGGGCTACAATGAGCAGTTCTTC. This sequence encodes CASSSQLAGGYNEQFF.

Turning to this clonotype: The CDR3 carries no conserved terminal phenylalanine or tryptophan, so it likely arises from a read error. This rearrangement joins TRBV19 to TRBJ2-6; D perhaps matches TRBD1 (6 bases). The V and J ends lost 1 base and 3 bases respectively, with 13 bases between them. Germline CDR1 LNHDA, CDR2 SQIVND (reference sequence). The CDR3 has 17 amino acids. The DNA for the CDR3 is TGTGCCAGTAGTATAGGGGGATCAGGGGATGGGGCCAACGTCCTGACTTGC. This translates into CASSIGGSGDGANVLTC.

V is TRBV7-3 and J is TRBJ1-3; the D is unclear. Deletions cut 4 bases from V and 4 bases from J, with 17 bases between. This CDR3 contains 16 residues. Germline CDR1 SGHTA, CDR2 FQGTGA. CDR3 amino acids: CASSSRGLAGGNTIYF. CDR3 nucleotide sequence: TGTGCCAGCAGCTCCCGTGGACTAGCGGGGGGAAACACCATATATTTT. Full variable domain (rest looked up from reference TRBV7-3 and TRBJ1-3): GAGVSQTPSNKVTEKGKYVELRCDPISGHTALYWYRQSLGQGPEFLIYFQGTGAADDSGLPNDRFFAVRPEGSVSTLKIQRTERGDSAVYLCASSSRGLAGGNTIYFGEGSWLTVV.

This clonotype was found many times. The chain recombines TRBV19 with TRBJ2-1; no definite D call. The CDR3 is 13 residues long. The V gene's germline CDR1 is LNHDA and CDR2 SQIVND (reference sequence). The ends were cut back, 1 base at V and 10 bases at J, with 11 bases in the middle. The CDR3 protein is CASSIVGVREQFF. The CDR3 coding sequence is TGTGCCAGTAGTATAGTTGGAGTGAGGGAGCAGTTCTTC. Together with reference TRBV19 and TRBJ2-1, the CDR3 gives the full variable domain: DGGITQSPKYLFRKEGQNVTLSCEQNLNHDAMYWYRQDPGQGLRLIYYSQIVNDFQKGDIAEGYSVSREKKESFPLTVTSAQKNPTAFYLCASSIVGVREQFFGPGTRLTVL.

The J gene is TRBJ2-7, the V gene TRBV5-1, with 9 nucleotides matching TRBD1. The ends lost 5 bases at V and 6 bases at J; junction bases unmatched: 9. The germline gives CDR1 SGHRS, CDR2 YFSETQ. CDR3 length: 14 residues. The CDR3 region is CASRNGQGLGEQYF. DNA of the CDR3: TGCGCCAGCAGAAACGGACAGGGGCTAGGCGAGCAGTACTTC.

Remarks on this clonotype: At one end, the junction sequence differs from germline, possibly due to a read error. CDR3 DNA sequence: TGTGTCAGCAGCATAGATCAATGGACTAGCGCCAATGAGCAGTTCTTC. Its translation: CVSSIDQWTSANEQFF. The J gene is TRBJ2-1, the V gene TRBV7-9; 9 bases map to TRBD2. The V gene's germline CDR1 is SEHNR and CDR2 FQNEAQ (reference sequence). The length of the CDR3 is 16 residues.

This clonotype was recorded many times. This sequence joins TRBV4-2 and TRBJ1-5; D remains ambiguous. V lost 0 bases and J lost 0, with 12 bases in between. Per the germline V gene, CDR1 is LGHNA and CDR2 is YNFKEQ. The CDR3 sequence is 17 residues long. This CDR3 is CASSQDRRGISNQPQHF. The CDR3 nucleotides read TGTGCCAGCAGCCAAGATAGGAGAGGGATTAGCAATCAGCCCCAGCATTTT.

This clonotype is medium-sized by share. The chain uses TRBV29-1 and TRBJ1-6; 7 bases are a match to TRBD1. Trimming cost V 6 bases and J 5 bases; bases outside gene matches: 4. CDR1 and CDR2 from the germline V gene are SQVTM and ANQGSEA. The CDR3 is made up of 13 amino acids. In nucleotides, the CDR3 is TGCAGCGTGCGGGACAGAGATAATTCACCCCTCCACTTT. It specifies CSVRDRDNSPLHF.

V gene TRBV7-3 combines with J gene TRBJ2-7, with 8 bases lining up with TRBD1. J lost 4 bases, V lost 2 bases, and 10 bases had no gene match. The CDR3 runs 16 residues. CDR1 SGHTA and CDR2 FQGTGA come from the germline V gene. CDR3 DNA: TGTGCCAGCAGCTTAGATAGGGCCACAGGGGGGTACGAGCAGTACTTC. Residues: CASSLDRATGGYEQYF.

This clonotype was picked up a small number of times. This could be a read error, since a much larger clone is one nucleotide away. The rearrangement links TRBV30 to TRBJ2-7, with 8 nucleotides matching TRBD1. Germline values: CDR1 GTSNPN, CDR2 SVGIG (reference sequence). The CDR3 is made up of 13 amino acids. J lost 2 bases, V lost 3 bases, and 3 bases had no gene match. CDR3 in DNA: TGTGCCTGGAGAGGACAGGGAGCCTACGAGCAGTACTTC. It codes for CAWRGQGAYEQYF.

At least ten counts were recorded for this clonotype. The chain joins TRBV19 to TRBJ2-2; TRBD1 or TRBD2 may be the D gene (6 bases each). V lost 2 bases to trimming and J lost 7 bases, with 14 bases between them. The CDR3 covers 15 residues. Germline CDR1 reads LNHDA; CDR2 reads SQIVND (reference sequence). CDR3 amino acids: CASSILGGGNGELFF. CDR3 bases: TGTGCCAGTAGTATACTCGGAGGGGGAAACGGGGAGCTGTTTTTT.

This clonotype came up a few times. The chain uses TRBV5-4 and TRBJ2-1, with TRBD2 matching 15 bases. Trimming removed 4 bases from V and 6 bases from J; junction bases left unmatched: 8. The CDR3 covers 17 residues. Per the germline V gene, CDR1 is SGHNT and CDR2 is YYREEE (reference sequence). The CDR3 DNA follows: TGTGCCAGCAGCCGGGGGGGACTAGCGGGGGGCTTCAATGAGCAGTTCTTC. Its protein is CASSRGGLAGGFNEQFF. Full variable domain (missing parts from reference TRBV5-4 and TRBJ2-1): ETGVTQSPTHLIKTRGQQVTLRCSSQSGHNTVSWYQQALGQGPQFIFQYYREEENGRGNFPPRFSGLQFPNYSSELNVNALELDDSALYLCASSRGGLAGGFNEQFFGPGTRLTVL.

V gene TRBV2 combines with J gene TRBJ2-4; TRBD1 might be the D (5 bases). The V gene lost 8 bases and the J gene lost 6 bases, with 11 bases spanning the gap. The V gene's germline CDR1 is SNHLY and CDR2 FYNNEI. The CDR3 covers 12 residues. In DNA form, the CDR3 reads TGTGCCAGCCTCCGAGACAGAAACATTCAGTACTTC. This gives the protein CASLRDRNIQYF.

Worth noting for this clonotype: The CDR3 carries no conserved terminal phenylalanine or tryptophan, so it likely arises from a read error. The V call is TRBV20-1, the J call TRBJ2-3; no definite D call. The length of the CDR3 is 14 residues. Germline V lookup: CDR1 DFQATT, CDR2 SNEGSKA (reference sequence). The V gene lost 4 bases and the J gene lost 2 bases, with 13 bases spanning the gap. The CDR3 protein is CSAKGRPDTDTQYS. CDR3 sequence (DNA): TGCAGTGCTAAAGGAAGACCAGACACAGATACGCAGTATTCT.

This clonotype appeared many times. A clone one base away is much larger, so this may be a read error. The chain couples TRBV29-1 to TRBJ1-2; 11 positions match TRBD1. Germline V lookup: CDR1 SQVTM, CDR2 ANQGSEA. The CDR3 has 12 residues. CDR3 region: CSAGQGAVGHTF. The CDR3, as DNA: TGCAGCGCAGGACAGGGGGCGGTTGGCCACACCTTC.

The DNA of the CDR3 is TGTGCCAGCAGTTCATCGTTTGAGCAGTTCTTC. This translates into CASSSSFEQFF. This chain connects TRBV7-2 to TRBJ2-1, with D uncertain. CDR3 size: 11 residues. Trimming removed 6 bases at V and 9 bases at J, with 9 bases between. Germline values: CDR1 SGHTA, CDR2 FQGNSA.

The genes are TRBV7-9 and TRBJ2-6, with D tentatively TRBD1 or TRBD2 (6 bases each). Trimming shortened V by 8 bases and J by 0 bases, and 14 bases separated the two germline ends. CDR1 is SEHNR and CDR2 is FQNEAQ in the germline V gene (reference sequence). This CDR3 comprises 16 residues. The CDR3 region has the DNA TGTGCCAGCGGAGGGAGCAGGGGCTCTGGGGCCAACGTCCTGACTTTC. Translating it yields CASGGSRGSGANVLTF.